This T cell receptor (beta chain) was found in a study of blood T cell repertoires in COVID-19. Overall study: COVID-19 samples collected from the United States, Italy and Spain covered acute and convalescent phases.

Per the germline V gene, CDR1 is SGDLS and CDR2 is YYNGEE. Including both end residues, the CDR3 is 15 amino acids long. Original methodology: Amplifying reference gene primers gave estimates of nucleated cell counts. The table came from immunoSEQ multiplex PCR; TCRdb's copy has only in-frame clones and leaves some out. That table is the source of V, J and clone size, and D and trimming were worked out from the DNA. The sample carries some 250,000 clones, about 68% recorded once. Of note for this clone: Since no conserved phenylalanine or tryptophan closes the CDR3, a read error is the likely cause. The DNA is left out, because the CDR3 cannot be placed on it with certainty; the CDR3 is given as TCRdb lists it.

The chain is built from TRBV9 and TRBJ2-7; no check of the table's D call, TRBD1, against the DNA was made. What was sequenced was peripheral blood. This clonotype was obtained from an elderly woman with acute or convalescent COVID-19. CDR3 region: CASSPTRQGPRAVLR.